A selection of T cell receptor beta chains follows, all from one sample in a study of T-cell reconstitution after alpha-beta-depleted transplantation in children. TCRdb processed the PCR reads anew with MiXCR; each CDR3 protein has one entry. The sample consists of around 18,000 distinct CDR3 sequences, just over 5% of them appearing once. The specimen was PBMCs, collected before TCRalphabeta/CD19-depleted stem cell transplant. The receptors derive from a boy younger than 18 with acute lymphoblastic leukemia, due to receive a stem cell transplant. The CDR3 runs from the conserved cysteine through the conserved F or W. The D gene is left open where the match is weak. Size is stated for part of the rows, as once, few or many counts, or as a class when the clone is expanded.

CDR3aa: CASSFQGLGSSFF
CDR3nt: TGTGCCAGCAGTTTTCAGGGCCTCGGATCATCTTTCTTT
v_gene: TRBV12-3/TRBV12-4
j_gene: TRBJ1-1
len: 13
abundance: many
d_gene: -

CDR3aa: CASTKWAGGSNEQFF
CDR3nt: TGTGCCAGCACAAAATGGGCCGGCGGGAGCAATGAGCAGTTCTTC
v_gene: TRBV6-2/TRBV6-3
j_gene: TRBJ2-1
len: 15
abundance: many
d_gene: TRBD2

CDR3aa: CASKPGASGANVLTF
CDR3nt: TGTGCCAGCAAGCCGGGGGCCTCTGGGGCCAACGTCCTGACTTTC
v_gene: TRBV6-5
j_gene: TRBJ2-6
len: 15
abundance: medium-sized
d_gene: -

CDR3aa: CATSRSRSGGSYEQYF
CDR3nt: TGTGCCACCAGCAGATCTCGGTCAGGGGGATCCTACGAGCAGTACTTC
v_gene: TRBV15
j_gene: TRBJ2-7
len: 16
abundance: -
d_gene: TRBD1

CDR3aa: CASSSPREGGYEQYF
CDR3nt: TGTGCCAGCAGCTCCCCCCGGGAGGGAGGCTACGAGCAGTACTTC
v_gene: TRBV11-1
j_gene: TRBJ2-7
len: 15
abundance: medium-sized
d_gene: TRBD2

CDR3aa: CASSHASGHEQYF
CDR3nt: TGTGCCAGCAGCCACGCTAGCGGGCACGAGCAGTACTTC
v_gene: TRBV3-1
j_gene: TRBJ2-7
len: 13
abundance: few
d_gene: TRBD2

CDR3aa: CASSLNSGLQRGQPQHF
CDR3nt: TGTGCCAGCAGCCTAAACTCGGGACTCCAGCGGGGTCAGCCCCAGCATTTT
v_gene: TRBV7-2
j_gene: TRBJ1-5
len: 17
abundance: many
d_gene: -

CDR3aa: CASSYFAGLAGRNEQFF
CDR3nt: TGTGCCAGCAGTTACTTCGCTGGACTAGCGGGACGCAATGAGCAGTTCTTC
v_gene: TRBV6-5
j_gene: TRBJ2-1
len: 17
abundance: few
d_gene: TRBD2

CDR3aa: CATPPAHANTGELFF
CDR3nt: TGTGCCACCCCCCCCGCTCACGCGAACACCGGGGAGCTGTTTTTT
v_gene: TRBV6-5
j_gene: TRBJ2-2
len: 15
abundance: many
d_gene: -

CDR3aa: CASSRQGGSYEQYF
CDR3nt: TGTGCCAGCAGCAGACAGGGGGGGAGCTACGAGCAGTACTTC
v_gene: TRBV7-2
j_gene: TRBJ2-7
len: 14
abundance: medium-sized
d_gene: TRBD1

CDR3aa: CASSLPGSIGETQYF
CDR3nt: TGTGCCAGCAGCTTACCCGGGAGCATTGGAGAGACCCAGTACTTC
v_gene: TRBV11-3
j_gene: TRBJ2-5
len: 15
abundance: few
d_gene: -

CDR3aa: CSAWTGEFNQPQHF
CDR3nt: TGCAGCGCCTGGACAGGGGAATTTAATCAGCCCCAGCATTTT
v_gene: TRBV29-1
j_gene: TRBJ1-5
len: 14
abundance: medium-sized
d_gene: TRBD1

CDR3aa: CSARLFLASEQYF
CDR3nt: TGCAGTGCTAGATTATTCCTCGCGTCCGAGCAGTACTTC
v_gene: TRBV20-1
j_gene: TRBJ2-7
len: 13
abundance: many
d_gene: -

CDR3aa: CASSFGGRDEQYF
CDR3nt: TGTGCCAGCAGTTTCGGGGGGAGGGACGAGCAGTACTTC
v_gene: TRBV12-3/TRBV12-4
j_gene: TRBJ2-7
len: 13
abundance: many
d_gene: TRBD2

CDR3aa: CASTRHEGDTGELFF
CDR3nt: TGTGCCAGTACCAGACACGAGGGGGACACCGGGGAGCTGTTTTTT
v_gene: TRBV19
j_gene: TRBJ2-2
len: 15
abundance: many
d_gene: -

CDR3aa: CASSQDHSGFYNEQFF
CDR3nt: TGCGCCAGCAGCCAAGATCATAGCGGGTTTTACAATGAGCAGTTCTTC
v_gene: TRBV4-1
j_gene: TRBJ2-1
len: 16
abundance: many
d_gene: TRBD2

CDR3aa: CASSRTGTGRRTQYF
CDR3nt: TGTGCCAGCTCCCGGACCGGGACAGGTAGGAGGACCCAGTACTTC
v_gene: TRBV18
j_gene: TRBJ2-5
len: 15
abundance: many
d_gene: TRBD1

CDR3aa: CASSPPGTSYNEQFF
CDR3nt: TGTGCCAGCAGCCCTCCAGGGACTAGCTACAATGAGCAGTTCTTC
v_gene: TRBV11-2
j_gene: TRBJ2-1
len: 15
abundance: many
d_gene: TRBD2

CDR3aa: CASSRNPQVSEAFF
CDR3nt: TGTGCCAGCAGCCGAAACCCCCAGGTCTCTGAAGCTTTCTTT
v_gene: TRBV2
j_gene: TRBJ1-1
len: 14
abundance: -
d_gene: -

CDR3aa: CATSRDLGSSNQPQHF
CDR3nt: TGTGCCACCAGCAGAGATTTGGGCTCCAGCAATCAGCCCCAGCATTTT
v_gene: TRBV15
j_gene: TRBJ1-5
len: 16
abundance: many
d_gene: -

CDR3aa: CSARQADSTDTQYF
CDR3nt: TGCAGTGCTAGACAAGCGGATAGCACAGATACGCAGTATTTT
v_gene: TRBV20-1
j_gene: TRBJ2-3
len: 14
abundance: many
d_gene: -

CDR3aa: CASSVGLTEAFF
CDR3nt: TGTGCCAGTAGTGTGGGACTCACTGAAGCTTTCTTT
v_gene: TRBV19
j_gene: TRBJ1-1
len: 12
abundance: many
d_gene: -

CDR3aa: CASSSGGNTEAFF
CDR3nt: TGTGCCAGCTCATCAGGGGGGAACACTGAAGCTTTCTTT
v_gene: TRBV18
j_gene: TRBJ1-1
len: 13
abundance: -
d_gene: TRBD1

CDR3aa: CASGSPEVGNEQFF
CDR3nt: TGTGCTAGTGGTTCCCCCGAAGTCGGCAATGAGCAGTTCTTC
v_gene: TRBV12-5
j_gene: TRBJ2-1
len: 14
abundance: -
d_gene: -

CDR3aa: CASRQGGNEQFF
CDR3nt: TGTGCCAGTCGGCAGGGGGGCAATGAGCAGTTCTTC
v_gene: TRBV19
j_gene: TRBJ2-1
len: 12
abundance: -
d_gene: -

CDR3aa: CASSTPGPCYNEQFF
CDR3nt: TGTGCCAGCAGCACGCCCGGCCCTTGCTACAATGAGCAGTTCTTC
v_gene: TRBV3-1
j_gene: TRBJ2-1
len: 15
abundance: -
d_gene: -

CDR3aa: CASSLQYEQYF
CDR3nt: TGTGCCAGCAGCTTACAGTACGAGCAGTACTTC
v_gene: TRBV7-8
j_gene: TRBJ2-7
len: 11
abundance: medium-sized
d_gene: -

CDR3aa: CASSFTAGAAGEQFF
CDR3nt: TGTGCCAGCAGCTTTACAGCGGGTGCCGCGGGTGAGCAGTTCTTC
v_gene: TRBV7-2
j_gene: TRBJ2-1
len: 15
abundance: many
d_gene: -

CDR3aa: CSVLTLRPGGYTF
CDR3nt: TGCAGCGTTCTAACCCTCCGACCGGGTGGCTACACCTTC
v_gene: TRBV29-1
j_gene: TRBJ1-2
len: 13
abundance: many
d_gene: -

CDR3aa: CASSPDGGSRLTDTQYF
CDR3nt: TGTGCCAGCTCACCCGACGGGGGGAGTAGACTTACAGATACGCAGTATTTT
v_gene: TRBV18
j_gene: TRBJ2-3
len: 17
abundance: many
d_gene: TRBD2

CDR3aa: CSARVPPGRQETQYF
CDR3nt: TGCAGTGCTAGGGTACCACCGGGGCGTCAAGAGACCCAGTACTTC
v_gene: TRBV20-1
j_gene: TRBJ2-5
len: 15
abundance: many
d_gene: -

CDR3aa: CASSVGASRRETQYF
CDR3nt: TGTGCCAGCAGTGTAGGGGCCAGCCGTCGGGAGACCCAGTACTTC
v_gene: TRBV25-1
j_gene: TRBJ2-5
len: 15
abundance: many
d_gene: -

CDR3aa: CASSLVKGFGQGNQPQHF
CDR3nt: TGTGCCAGCAGCTTGGTTAAGGGCTTCGGGCAGGGGAATCAGCCCCAGCATTTT
v_gene: TRBV5-5
j_gene: TRBJ1-5
len: 18
abundance: many
d_gene: -

CDR3aa: CASSSRDRGQETQYF
CDR3nt: TGCGCCAGCAGCTCCCGGGACAGGGGGCAAGAGACCCAGTACTTC
v_gene: TRBV5-1
j_gene: TRBJ2-5
len: 15
abundance: many
d_gene: TRBD1

CDR3aa: CSARVQETGGGYTF
CDR3nt: TGCAGTGCTAGAGTCCAGGAGACAGGGGGTGGCTACACCTTC
v_gene: TRBV20-1
j_gene: TRBJ1-2
len: 14
abundance: many
d_gene: TRBD1

CDR3aa: CASSQRGRLYNEQFF
CDR3nt: TGTGCCAGCAGTCAAAGGGGGCGCCTCTACAATGAGCAGTTCTTC
v_gene: TRBV6-1
j_gene: TRBJ2-1
len: 15
abundance: many
d_gene: TRBD1

CDR3aa: CASSKAGGYYEQYF
CDR3nt: TGCGCCAGCAGCAAAGCGGGGGGGTACTACGAGCAGTACTTC
v_gene: TRBV4-3
j_gene: TRBJ2-7
len: 14
abundance: -
d_gene: TRBD2

CDR3aa: CASSHEPRGSTEAFF
CDR3nt: TGTGCCAGCAGCCATGAGCCCCGGGGGAGCACTGAAGCTTTCTTT
v_gene: TRBV6-5
j_gene: TRBJ1-1
len: 15
abundance: many
d_gene: -

CDR3aa: CASSFNRNTEAFF
CDR3nt: TGTGCCAGCAGCTTTAACCGGAACACTGAAGCTTTCTTT
v_gene: TRBV7-6
j_gene: TRBJ1-1
len: 13
abundance: many
d_gene: -

CDR3aa: CASSSTGRNQPQHF
CDR3nt: TGTGCCAGCAGCTCAACAGGGCGCAATCAGCCCCAGCATTTT
v_gene: TRBV12-3/TRBV12-4
j_gene: TRBJ1-5
len: 14
abundance: many
d_gene: -

CDR3aa: CASSPNRVAYEQYF
CDR3nt: TGTGCCAGCAGCCCTAACCGGGTCGCCTACGAGCAGTACTTC
v_gene: TRBV27
j_gene: TRBJ2-7
len: 14
abundance: many
d_gene: -

CDR3aa: CASSLGGSNQPQHF
CDR3nt: TGTGCCAGCAGTTTAGGTGGTAGCAATCAGCCCCAGCATTTT
v_gene: TRBV6-6
j_gene: TRBJ1-5
len: 14
abundance: many
d_gene: -

CDR3aa: CASSLRDRDTDTQYF
CDR3nt: TGCGCCAGCAGCTTGAGGGACAGGGACACAGATACGCAGTATTTT
v_gene: TRBV5-1
j_gene: TRBJ2-3
len: 15
abundance: many
d_gene: TRBD1

CDR3aa: CASASGRAAYNEQFF
CDR3nt: TGTGCCAGCGCTAGCGGGAGGGCCGCGTACAATGAGCAGTTCTTC
v_gene: TRBV28
j_gene: TRBJ2-1
len: 15
abundance: many
d_gene: TRBD2

CDR3aa: CASSLRQGGETQYF
CDR3nt: TGTGCCAGCAGTCTACGACAGGGGGGAGAGACCCAGTACTTC
v_gene: TRBV12-3/TRBV12-4
j_gene: TRBJ2-5
len: 14
abundance: many
d_gene: TRBD1

CDR3aa: CASSRRWPGQETQYF
CDR3nt: TGTGCCAGCAGCCGACGGTGGCCAGGTCAAGAGACCCAGTACTTC
v_gene: TRBV7-2
j_gene: TRBJ2-5
len: 15
abundance: many
d_gene: -